Below are 7 T cell receptor beta chains sequenced from a single sample in a study of cytomegalovirus exposure and HLA in healthy donors. The primer mix had 60 Vbeta and 13 Jbeta primers. The data were produced by immunoSEQ multiplex PCR, yet TCRdb's version contains in-frame clones alone and is incomplete. Its table records 170,000 or so clones. The sample comprised PBMCs. The receptors derive from a man aged 30 to 39 in good health and CMV-seronegative.

The V and J genes are TRBV7-2 and TRBJ1-1, with 7 nucleotides matching TRBD1. Unmatched junction bases numbered 4, after V lost 5 bases and J lost 1 base. This CDR3 has 14 amino acids. Germline V gene data show CDR1 as SGHTA and CDR2 as FQGNSA. This CDR3 reads CASSRPGGNTEAFF. CDR3 DNA: TGTGCCAGCAGCCGCCCAGGGGGGAACACTGAAGCTTTCTTT.

V usage is TRBV2 and J usage is TRBJ2-7; D perhaps matches TRBD2 (5 bases). V lost 3 bases to trimming and J lost 0 bases, with 15 bases between them. This CDR3 has 16 residues. CDR1 is SNHLY and CDR2 is FYNNEI in the germline V gene. CDR3 residues: CASSDVSDFPSYEQYF. The CDR3 coding sequence is TGTGCCAGCAGTGATGTTAGCGACTTCCCCTCCTACGAGCAGTACTTC.

The chain uses TRBV5-6 and TRBJ2-1, with 10 bases matching TRBD1. The CDR3 is made up of 16 amino acids. The germline gives CDR1 SGHDT, CDR2 YYEEEE. V gave up 0 bases and J gave up 9 bases; unmatched junction bases: 9. CDR3 nucleotides: TGTGCCAGCAGCTTGGCCGGGGGACAGGGGTATGGTGAGCAGTTCTTC. It codes for CASSLAGGQGYGEQFF.

CDR3 loop: CASSPGEGGTEAFF. The DNA for the CDR3 is TGTGCCAGCAGCCCGGGGGAGGGAGGTACTGAAGCTTTCTTT. This sequence joins TRBV6-5 and TRBJ1-1; possible D gene TRBD1, 5 bases. CDR1 is MNHEY, CDR2 SVGAGI, per germline. This CDR3 comprises 14 residues. The V end lost 6 bases, the J end lost 5 bases, and 16 bases lay between the germline ends.

The chain combines TRBV11-3 with TRBJ2-1, with 14 bases fitting TRBD2. Germline V gene lookup returns CDR1 SGHNT and CDR2 YENEEA. V shed 6 bases, J shed 6 bases, and the junction held 4 bases outside the gene matches. The CDR3 totals 15 residues. In nucleotides, the CDR3 is TGTGCCAGCAGGGAGGGGACTAGCGGGAGCAATGAGCAGTTCTTC. Translating it yields CASREGTSGSNEQFF.

This chain uses TRBV20-1 with TRBJ2-7, with D possibly TRBD1 on 5 matching bases. CDR3 length: 11 residues. The V end was cut by 5 bases, the J end by 3 bases, with 8 bases between. Looked up from germline, CDR1 is DFQATT and CDR2 is SNEGSKA (reference sequence). The DNA of the CDR3 is TGCAGTGCTTCAGGGATCTACGAGCAGTACTTC. Amino acids: CSASGIYEQYF.

The rearrangement uses TRBV7-9 and TRBJ1-1, with 9 bases lining up with TRBD1. Unmatched junction bases numbered 0, after V lost 3 bases and J lost 4 bases. CDR1 and CDR2 from the germline V gene are SEHNR and FQNEAQ (reference sequence). This CDR3 comprises 13 residues. CDR3 sequence reads: CASSLTGGTEAFF. The CDR3 coding sequence is TGTGCCAGCAGCTTGACAGGGGGCACTGAAGCTTTCTTT.